This TCR beta chain was obtained from a study of blood T cell repertoires in COVID-19. Looked up from germline, CDR1 is LNHDA and CDR2 is SQIVND (reference sequence). The CDR3 has 12 residues. The assay was immunoSEQ multiplex PCR, and TCRdb's table has in-frame clones only and misses some. Of about 300,000 clones listed, about 87% are singletons. Notes on this clone: Sequence at one end of the junction differs from germline and may be a read error.

The V call is TRBV19, the J call TRBJ1-5; D is unresolved. The sequence was collected from a woman between 25 and 40 years old who had recovered from COVID-19. Sequencing was carried out using peripheral blood. CDR3 sequence: CASSMMRQAQHF. The CDR3 coding sequence is TGTGCCAGTAGTATGATGCGTCAGGCCCAGCATTTT.